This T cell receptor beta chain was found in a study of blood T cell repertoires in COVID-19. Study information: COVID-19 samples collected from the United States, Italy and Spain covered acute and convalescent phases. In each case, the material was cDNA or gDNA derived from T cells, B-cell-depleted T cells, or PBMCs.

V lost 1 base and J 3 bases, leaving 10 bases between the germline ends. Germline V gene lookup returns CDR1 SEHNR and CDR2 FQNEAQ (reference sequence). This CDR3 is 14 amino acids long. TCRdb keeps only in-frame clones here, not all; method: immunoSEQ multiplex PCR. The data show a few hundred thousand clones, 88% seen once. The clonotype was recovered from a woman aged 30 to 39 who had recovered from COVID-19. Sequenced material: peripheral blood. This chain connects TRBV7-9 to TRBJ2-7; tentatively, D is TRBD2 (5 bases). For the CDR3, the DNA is TGTGCCAGCAGCTTAGGCGGGCAGAACTACGAGCAGTACTTC. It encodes CASSLGGQNYEQYF.